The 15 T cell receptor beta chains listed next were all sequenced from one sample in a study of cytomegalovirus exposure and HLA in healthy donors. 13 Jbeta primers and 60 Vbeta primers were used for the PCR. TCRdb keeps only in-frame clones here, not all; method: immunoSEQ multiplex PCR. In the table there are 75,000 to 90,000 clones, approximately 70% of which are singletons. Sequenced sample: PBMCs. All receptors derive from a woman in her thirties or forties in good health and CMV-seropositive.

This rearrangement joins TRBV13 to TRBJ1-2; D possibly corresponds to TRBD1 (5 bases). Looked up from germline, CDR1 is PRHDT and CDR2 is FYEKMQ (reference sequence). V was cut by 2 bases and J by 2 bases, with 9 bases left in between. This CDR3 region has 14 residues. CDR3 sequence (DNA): TGTGCCAGCAGCTTACAGGGTGAAAACTATGGCTACACCTTC. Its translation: CASSLQGENYGYTF.

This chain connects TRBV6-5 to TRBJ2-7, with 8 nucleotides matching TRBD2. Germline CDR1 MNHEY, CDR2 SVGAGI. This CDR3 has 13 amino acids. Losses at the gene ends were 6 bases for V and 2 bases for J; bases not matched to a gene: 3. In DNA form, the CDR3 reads TGTGCCAGCAGCCAGCGGGGGACCTACGAGCAGTACTTC. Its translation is CASSQRGTYEQYF.

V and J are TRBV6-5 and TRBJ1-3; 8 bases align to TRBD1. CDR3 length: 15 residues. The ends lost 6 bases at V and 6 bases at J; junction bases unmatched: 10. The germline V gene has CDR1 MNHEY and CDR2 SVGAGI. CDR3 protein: CASRGSGTGSNTIYF. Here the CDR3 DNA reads TGTGCCAGCAGGGGATCCGGGACAGGTTCAAACACCATATATTTT.

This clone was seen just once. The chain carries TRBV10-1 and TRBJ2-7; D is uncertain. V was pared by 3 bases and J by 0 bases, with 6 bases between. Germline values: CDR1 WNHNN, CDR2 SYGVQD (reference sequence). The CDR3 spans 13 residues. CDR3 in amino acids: CASSESGSYEQYF. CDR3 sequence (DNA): TGCGCCAGCAGTGAATCAGGCTCCTACGAGCAGTACTTC.

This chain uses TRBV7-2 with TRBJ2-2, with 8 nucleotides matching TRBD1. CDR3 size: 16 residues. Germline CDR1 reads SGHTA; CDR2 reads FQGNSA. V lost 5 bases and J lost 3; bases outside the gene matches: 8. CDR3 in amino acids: CASSLNQGADTGELFF. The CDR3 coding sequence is TGTGCCAGCAGCCTTAATCAGGGGGCGGACACCGGGGAGCTGTTTTTT.

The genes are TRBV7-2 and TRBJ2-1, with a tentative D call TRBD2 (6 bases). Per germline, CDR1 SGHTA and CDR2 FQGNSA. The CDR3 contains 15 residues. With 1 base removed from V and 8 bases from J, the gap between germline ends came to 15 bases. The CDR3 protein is CASSLGVREADEQFF. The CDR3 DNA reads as TGTGCCAGCAGCTTAGGTGTCAGGGAGGCGGATGAGCAGTTCTTC. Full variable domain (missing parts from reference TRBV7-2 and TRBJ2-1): GAGVSQSPSNKVTEKGKDVELRCDPISGHTALYWYRQSLGQGLEFLIYFQGNSAPDKSGLPSDRFSAERTGGSVSTLTIQRTQQEDSAVYLCASSLGVREADEQFFGPGTRLTVL.

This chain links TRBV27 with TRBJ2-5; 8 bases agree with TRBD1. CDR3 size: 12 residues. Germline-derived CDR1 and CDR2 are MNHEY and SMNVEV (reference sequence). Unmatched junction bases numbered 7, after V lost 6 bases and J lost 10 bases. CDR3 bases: TGTGCCAGCAGAGGACAGGGTAGTATCCAGTACTTC. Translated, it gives CASRGQGSIQYF.

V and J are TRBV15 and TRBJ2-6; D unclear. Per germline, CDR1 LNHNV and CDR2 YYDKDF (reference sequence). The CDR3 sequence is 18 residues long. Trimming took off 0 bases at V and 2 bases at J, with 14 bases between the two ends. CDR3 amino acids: CATSRDVGLRPGANVLTF. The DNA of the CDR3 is TGTGCCACCAGCAGAGACGTCGGGTTAAGGCCTGGGGCCAACGTCCTGACTTTC.

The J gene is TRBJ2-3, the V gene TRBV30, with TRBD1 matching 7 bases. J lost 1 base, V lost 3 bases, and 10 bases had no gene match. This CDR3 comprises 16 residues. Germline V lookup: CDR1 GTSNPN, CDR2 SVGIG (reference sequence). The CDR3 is CAWSEGVDRGTDTQYF. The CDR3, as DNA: TGTGCCTGGAGCGAAGGTGTAGACAGGGGCACAGATACGCAGTATTTT.

The CDR3 is CASSLTSGGTDTQYF. CDR3 sequence (DNA): TGTGCCAGCAGCCTGACTAGCGGGGGCACAGATACGCAGTATTTT. The chain combines TRBV7-9 with TRBJ2-3; 11 positions match TRBD2. The germline CDR1 and CDR2 sequences are SEHNR and FQNEAQ (reference sequence). This CDR3 comprises 15 residues. The trim removed 5 bases at V and 1 base at J, leaving 2 bases unmatched.

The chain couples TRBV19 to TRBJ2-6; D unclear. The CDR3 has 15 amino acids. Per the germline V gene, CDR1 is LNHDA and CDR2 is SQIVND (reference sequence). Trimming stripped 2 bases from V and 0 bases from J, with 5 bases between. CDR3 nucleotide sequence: TGTGCCAGTAGTATACTTTACTCTGGGGCCAACGTCCTGACTTTC. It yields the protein CASSILYSGANVLTF. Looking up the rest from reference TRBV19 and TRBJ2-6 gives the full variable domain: DGGITQSPKYLFRKEGQNVTLSCEQNLNHDAMYWYRQDPGQGLRLIYYSQIVNDFQKGDIAEGYSVSREKKESFPLTVTSAQKNPTAFYLCASSILYSGANVLTFGAGSRLTVL.

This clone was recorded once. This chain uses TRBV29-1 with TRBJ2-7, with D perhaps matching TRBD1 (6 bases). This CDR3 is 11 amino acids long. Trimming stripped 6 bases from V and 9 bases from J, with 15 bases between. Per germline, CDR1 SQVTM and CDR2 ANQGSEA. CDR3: CSVADSLRQYF. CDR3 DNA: TGCAGCGTCGCGGACAGCTTACGGCAGTACTTC.

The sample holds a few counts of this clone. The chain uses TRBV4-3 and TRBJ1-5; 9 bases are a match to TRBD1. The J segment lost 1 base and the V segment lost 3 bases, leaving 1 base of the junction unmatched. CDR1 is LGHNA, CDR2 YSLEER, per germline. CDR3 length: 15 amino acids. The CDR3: CASSQGTGSNQPQHF. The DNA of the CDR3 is TGCGCCAGCAGCCAGGGGACAGGGAGCAATCAGCCCCAGCATTTT.

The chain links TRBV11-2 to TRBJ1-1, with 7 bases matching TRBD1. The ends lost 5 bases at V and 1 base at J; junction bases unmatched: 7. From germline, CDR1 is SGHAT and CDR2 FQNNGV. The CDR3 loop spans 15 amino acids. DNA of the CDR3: TGTGCCAGCAGCCCGATACAGGGGAGGAACACTGAAGCTTTCTTT. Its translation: CASSPIQGRNTEAFF.

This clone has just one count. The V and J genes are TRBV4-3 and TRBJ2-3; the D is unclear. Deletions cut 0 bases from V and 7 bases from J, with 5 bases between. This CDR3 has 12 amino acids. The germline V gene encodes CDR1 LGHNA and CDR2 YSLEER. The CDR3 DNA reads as TGCGCCAGCAGCCAAGATCAGTATACGCAGTATTTT. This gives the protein CASSQDQYTQYF.